The 13 T cell receptor beta chains below come from one sample, sequenced in a study of blood T cell repertoires in COVID-19. TCRdb's copy holds only in-frame clones and misses some; the assay was immunoSEQ multiplex PCR. The sample contains about 210,000 clones, around 81% of which appear only once. Input material: PBMCs or T cells enriched from blood (not recorded which). Receptors originate from a woman aged 45 to 65 with acute COVID-19.

The CDR3 spells CASSPPGDYGYTF. As DNA, the CDR3 is TGTGCCAGCTCACCGCCAGGGGACTATGGCTACACCTTC. V is TRBV18 and J is TRBJ1-2; maybe TRBD1 (6 bases). CDR3 length: 13 amino acids. Trimming took off 3 bases at V and 3 bases at J, with 8 bases between the two ends. Per germline, CDR1 KGHSH and CDR2 LQKENI.

In the case of this clone: This CDR3 is also generated by other DNA sequences in the sample. V and J are TRBV28 and TRBJ2-7; D not certain. The CDR3 sequence is 13 residues long. Germline V lookup: CDR1 MDHEN, CDR2 SYDVKM. Deletions cut 5 bases from V and 4 bases from J, with 12 bases between. CDR3 amino acids: CASSDRVPYEQYF. In DNA form, the CDR3 reads TGTGCCAGCAGTGACCGGGTCCCATACGAGCAGTACTTC.

The chain carries TRBV19 and TRBJ1-3, with D perhaps matching TRBD1 (5 bases). Germline V gene sequence: CDR1 LNHDA, CDR2 SQIVND (reference sequence). The V end was cut by 7 bases, the J end by 1 base, with 20 bases between. The CDR3 is 17 amino acids. CDR3 nucleotide sequence: TGTGCCAGTACTCGACCCGGTAGTAGGGGATCTGGAAACACCATATATTTT. This encodes CASTRPGSRGSGNTIYF. Using reference TRBV19 and TRBJ1-3 for the parts outside the CDR3, the full variable domain is DGGITQSPKYLFRKEGQNVTLSCEQNLNHDAMYWYRQDPGQGLRLIYYSQIVNDFQKGDIAEGYSVSREKKESFPLTVTSAQKNPTAFYLCASTRPGSRGSGNTIYFGEGSWLTVV.

This chain links TRBV19 with TRBJ1-1; D remains unclear. The V gene's germline CDR1 is LNHDA and CDR2 SQIVND (reference sequence). This CDR3 is built from 15 residues. V lost 7 bases and J 6 bases, leaving 21 bases between the germline ends. The CDR3 coding sequence is TGTGCCAGTAAAGGTCAGAATCTAGGCTCGGCTGAAGCTTTCTTT. This codes for CASKGQNLGSAEAFF. Full variable domain (rest looked up from reference TRBV19 and TRBJ1-1): DGGITQSPKYLFRKEGQNVTLSCEQNLNHDAMYWYRQDPGQGLRLIYYSQIVNDFQKGDIAEGYSVSREKKESFPLTVTSAQKNPTAFYLCASKGQNLGSAEAFFGQGTRLTVV.

The chain is built from TRBV7-9 and TRBJ2-7, with TRBD1 matching over 7 bases. Germline CDR1 reads SEHNR; CDR2 reads FQNEAQ (reference sequence). V was clipped by 10 bases and J by 6 bases; unmatched bases: 12. The CDR3 runs to 13 residues. This chain's CDR3 is CATTTGFEGEQYF. The CDR3 DNA is TGTGCCACTACGACAGGGTTTGAGGGCGAGCAGTACTTC. The entire variable domain, with the rest obtained from reference TRBV7-9 and TRBJ2-7, is as follows: DTGVSQNPRHKITKRGQNVTFRCDPISEHNRLYWYRQTLGQGPEFLTYFQNEAQLEKSRLLSDRFSAERPKGSFSTLEIQRTEQGDSAMYLCATTTGFEGEQYFGPGTRLTVT.

This sequence joins TRBV11-3 and TRBJ1-2; D call uncertain. Germline assignment: CDR1 SGHNT and CDR2 YENEEA. Trimming removed 1 base at V and 4 bases at J, with 22 bases between. The CDR3 is 18 residues long. The CDR3 protein is CASSLASLQWPRGYGYTF. The DNA of the CDR3 is TGTGCCAGCAGCTTAGCGAGCCTGCAGTGGCCCCGGGGCTATGGCTACACCTTC.

The chain joins TRBV28 to TRBJ1-5; D may be TRBD1 (6 bases). Germline V gene data show CDR1 as MDHEN and CDR2 as SYDVKM. The CDR3 is made up of 14 amino acids. Trimming stripped 6 bases from V and 9 bases from J, with 18 bases between. CDR3 loop: CASSKTGFRGPQHF. CDR3 DNA sequence: TGTGCCAGCAGCAAAACAGGCTTCAGGGGGCCCCAGCATTTT.

CDR3 bases: TGTGCCAGCAGCTCAGCCAGGACGACAGGGGGGGAGACCCAGTACTTC. Protein product: CASSSARTTGGETQYF. V and J are TRBV7-2 and TRBJ2-5; the match to TRBD1 covers 9 bases. The J segment lost 5 bases and the V segment lost 4 bases, leaving 11 bases of the junction unmatched. CDR3 length: 16 residues. The germline V gene encodes CDR1 SGHTA and CDR2 FQGNSA.

The J gene is TRBJ2-1, the V gene TRBV6-2 or TRBV6-3, with unresolved D. Trimming left V 3 bases short and J 10 bases short, with 10 bases between. This CDR3 is built from 12 residues. Germline CDR1 reads MNHEY; CDR2 reads SVGEGT. The CDR3 protein is CASSYWVREQFF. The CDR3 coding sequence is TGTGCCAGCAGTTATTGGGTCAGGGAGCAGTTCTTC.

The chain recombines TRBV7-2 with TRBJ2-3, with 9 nucleotides matching TRBD2. Germline-derived CDR1 and CDR2 are SGHTA and FQGNSA. The CDR3 is made up of 16 amino acids. After removal of 0 bases from V and 1 base from J, the junction contained 2 bases not matched to a gene. The CDR3 nucleotides read TGTGCCAGCAGCTTAGCGTCTAGCGGGGGCACAGATACGCAGTATTTT. Translation: CASSLASSGGTDTQYF.

This clone has just a few counts. The chain has TRBV19 and TRBJ1-6; D call uncertain. Germline V lookup: CDR1 LNHDA, CDR2 SQIVND (reference sequence). V lost 5 bases and J 6 bases, leaving 8 bases between the germline ends. The length of the CDR3 is 13 residues. CDR3 nucleotides: TGTGCCAGTAGTTCGATGCGTAATTCACCCCTCCACTTT. Its translation is CASSSMRNSPLHF.

This clone was seen once. Other nucleotide sequences from this sample produce the same CDR3. In nucleotides, the CDR3 is TGTGCCAGCAGCCTATCTGGGGCCAACGTCCTGACTTTC. The encoded protein is CASSLSGANVLTF. The genes are TRBV28 and TRBJ2-6; D gene uncertain. The V gene's germline CDR1 is MDHEN and CDR2 SYDVKM. The CDR3 runs to 13 residues. The V end was cut by 6 bases, the J end by 1 base, with 4 bases between.

This chain links TRBV10-3 with TRBJ2-1; no clear D. Per germline, CDR1 ENHRY and CDR2 SYGVKD. Between the trimmed V and J ends, which lost 5 bases and 4 bases, there was a span of 3 bases. The CDR3 loop spans 11 amino acids. The CDR3 DNA reads as TGTGCCATCAGTTCGTACAATGAGCAGTTCTTC. Its protein is CAISSYNEQFF.